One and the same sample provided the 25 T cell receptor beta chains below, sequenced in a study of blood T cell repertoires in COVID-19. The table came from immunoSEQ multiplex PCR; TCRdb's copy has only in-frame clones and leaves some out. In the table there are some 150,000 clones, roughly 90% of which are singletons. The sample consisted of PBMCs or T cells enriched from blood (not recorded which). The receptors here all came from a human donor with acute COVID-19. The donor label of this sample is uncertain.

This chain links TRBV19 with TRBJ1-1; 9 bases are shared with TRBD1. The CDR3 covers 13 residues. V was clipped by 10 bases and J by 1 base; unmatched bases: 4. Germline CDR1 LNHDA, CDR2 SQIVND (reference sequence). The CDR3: CATQTGGNTEAFF. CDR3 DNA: TGTGCCACCCAGACAGGGGGGAACACTGAAGCTTTCTTT. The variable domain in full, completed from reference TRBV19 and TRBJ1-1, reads DGGITQSPKYLFRKEGQNVTLSCEQNLNHDAMYWYRQDPGQGLRLIYYSQIVNDFQKGDIAEGYSVSREKKESFPLTVTSAQKNPTAFYLCATQTGGNTEAFFGQGTRLTVV.

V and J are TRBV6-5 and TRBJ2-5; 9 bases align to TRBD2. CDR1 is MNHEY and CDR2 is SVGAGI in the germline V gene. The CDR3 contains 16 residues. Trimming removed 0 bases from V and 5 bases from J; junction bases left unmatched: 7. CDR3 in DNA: TGTGCCAGCAGTTACTCGCCGCGGGGGGGGCGGGAGACCCAGTACTTC. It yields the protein CASSYSPRGGRETQYF.

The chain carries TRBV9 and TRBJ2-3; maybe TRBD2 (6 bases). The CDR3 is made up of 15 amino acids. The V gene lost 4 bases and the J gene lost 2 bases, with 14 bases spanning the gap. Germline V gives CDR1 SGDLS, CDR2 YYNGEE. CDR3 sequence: CASSNGGTHTDTQYF. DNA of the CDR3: TGTGCCAGCAGCAACGGGGGTACCCACACAGATACGCAGTATTTT.

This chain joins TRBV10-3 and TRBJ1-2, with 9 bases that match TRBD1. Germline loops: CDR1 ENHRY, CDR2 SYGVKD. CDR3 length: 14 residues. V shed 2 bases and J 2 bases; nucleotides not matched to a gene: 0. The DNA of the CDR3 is TGTGCCATCAGTGAGGACAGGGGGAACTATGGCTACACCTTC. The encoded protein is CAISEDRGNYGYTF.

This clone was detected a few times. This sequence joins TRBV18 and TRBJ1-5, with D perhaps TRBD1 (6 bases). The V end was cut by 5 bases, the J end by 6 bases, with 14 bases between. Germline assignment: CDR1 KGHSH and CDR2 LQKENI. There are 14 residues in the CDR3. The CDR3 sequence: CASSALGGGQPQHF. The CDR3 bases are TGTGCCAGCTCAGCATTAGGGGGGGGTCAGCCCCAGCATTTT.

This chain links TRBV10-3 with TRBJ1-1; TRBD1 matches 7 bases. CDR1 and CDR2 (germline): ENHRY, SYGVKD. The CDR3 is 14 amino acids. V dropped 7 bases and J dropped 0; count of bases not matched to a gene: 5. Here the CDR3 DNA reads TGTGCCATCACCCCGGACAGGTTGAACACTGAAGCTTTCTTT. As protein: CAITPDRLNTEAFF.

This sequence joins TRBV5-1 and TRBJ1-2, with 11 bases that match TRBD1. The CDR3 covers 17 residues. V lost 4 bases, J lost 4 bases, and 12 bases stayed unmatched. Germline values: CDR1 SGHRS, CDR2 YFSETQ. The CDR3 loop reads CASSPGTGGRLGYGYTF. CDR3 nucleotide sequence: TGCGCCAGCAGCCCAGGGACAGGGGGAAGGTTGGGCTATGGCTACACCTTC.

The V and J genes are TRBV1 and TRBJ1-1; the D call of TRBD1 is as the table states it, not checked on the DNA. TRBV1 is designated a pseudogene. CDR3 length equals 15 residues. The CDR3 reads CTSSPGSREGTEAFF. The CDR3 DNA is TGCACCAGCAGCCCCGGTTCCAGGGAAGGCACTGAAGCTTTCTTT.

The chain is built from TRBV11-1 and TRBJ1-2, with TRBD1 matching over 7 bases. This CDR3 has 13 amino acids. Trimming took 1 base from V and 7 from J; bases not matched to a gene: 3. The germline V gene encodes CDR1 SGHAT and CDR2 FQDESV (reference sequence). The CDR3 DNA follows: TGTGCCAGCAGCTTAGACAGGGGTTCTGGCTACACCTTC. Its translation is CASSLDRGSGYTF. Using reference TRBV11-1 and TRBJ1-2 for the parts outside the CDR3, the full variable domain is EAEVAQSPRYKITEKSQAVAFWCDPISGHATLYWYRQILGQGPELLVQFQDESVVDDSQLPKDRFSAERLKGVDSTLKIQPAELGDSAMYLCASSLDRGSGYTFGSGTRLTVV.

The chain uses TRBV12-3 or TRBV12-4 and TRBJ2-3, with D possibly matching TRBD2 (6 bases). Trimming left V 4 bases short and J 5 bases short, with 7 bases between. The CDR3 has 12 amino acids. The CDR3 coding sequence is TGTGCCAGCAGTTGGGGGGTAGATACGCAGTATTTT. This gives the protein CASSWGVDTQYF.

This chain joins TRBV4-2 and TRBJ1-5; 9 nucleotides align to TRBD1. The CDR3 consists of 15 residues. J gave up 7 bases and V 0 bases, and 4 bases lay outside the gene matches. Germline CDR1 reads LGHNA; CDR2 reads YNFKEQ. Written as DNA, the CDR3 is TGTGCCAGCAGCCAAGACGGAGGACAGGGGCAGCCCCAGCATTTT. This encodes CASSQDGGQGQPQHF.

CDR3 DNA sequence: TGTGCCAGCAGCTTCCGCCGCGGGGGACAGGGTAAGAAAAGCACTGAAGCTTTCTTT. Its translation is CASSFRRGGQGKKSTEAFF. The chain links TRBV11-3 to TRBJ1-1; TRBD1 aligns across 9 bases. The germline V gene has CDR1 SGHNT and CDR2 YENEEA. V shed 3 bases and J 4 bases; nucleotides not matched to a gene: 18. The CDR3 totals 19 residues. Full variable domain (remainder filled in from reference TRBV11-3 and TRBJ1-1): EAGVVQSPRYKIIEKKQPVAFWCNPISGHNTLYWYLQNLGQGPELLIRYENEEAVDDSQLPKDRFSAERLKGVDSTLKIQPAELGDSAVYLCASSFRRGGQGKKSTEAFFGQGTRLTVV.

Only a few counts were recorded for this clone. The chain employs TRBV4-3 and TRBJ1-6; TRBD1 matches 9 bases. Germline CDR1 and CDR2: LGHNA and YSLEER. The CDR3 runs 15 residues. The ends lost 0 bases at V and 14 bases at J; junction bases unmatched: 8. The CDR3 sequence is CASSQDRDRVFTLHF. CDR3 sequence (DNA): TGCGCCAGCAGCCAAGATAGGGACAGGGTGTTTACCCTCCACTTT.

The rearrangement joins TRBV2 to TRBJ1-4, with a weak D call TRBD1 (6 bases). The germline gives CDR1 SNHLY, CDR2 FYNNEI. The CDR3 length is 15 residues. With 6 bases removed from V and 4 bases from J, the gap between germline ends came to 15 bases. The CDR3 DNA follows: TGTGCCAGCAGATTAGACAGGTCTAATAATGAAAAACTGTTTTTT. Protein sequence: CASRLDRSNNEKLFF.

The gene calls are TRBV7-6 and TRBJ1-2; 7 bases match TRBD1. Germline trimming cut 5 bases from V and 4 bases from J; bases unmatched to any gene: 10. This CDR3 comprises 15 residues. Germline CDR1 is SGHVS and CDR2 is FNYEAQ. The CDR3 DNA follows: TGTGCCAGCAGCCCCTTAGCAGGGGGTAGCTATGGCTACACCTTC. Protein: CASSPLAGGSYGYTF.

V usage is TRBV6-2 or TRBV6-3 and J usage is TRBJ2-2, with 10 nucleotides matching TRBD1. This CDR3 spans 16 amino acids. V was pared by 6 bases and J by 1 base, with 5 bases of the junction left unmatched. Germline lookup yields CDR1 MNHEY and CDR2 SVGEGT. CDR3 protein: CASSRGTGVNTGELFF. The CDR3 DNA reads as TGTGCCAGCAGCCGGGGGACAGGGGTGAACACCGGGGAGCTGTTTTTT.

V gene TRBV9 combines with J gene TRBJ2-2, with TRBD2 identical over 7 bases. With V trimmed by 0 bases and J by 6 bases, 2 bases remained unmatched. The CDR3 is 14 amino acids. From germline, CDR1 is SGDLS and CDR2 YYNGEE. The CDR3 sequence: CASSVAAGAGELFF. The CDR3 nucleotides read TGTGCCAGCAGCGTAGCGGCGGGGGCCGGGGAGCTGTTTTTT.

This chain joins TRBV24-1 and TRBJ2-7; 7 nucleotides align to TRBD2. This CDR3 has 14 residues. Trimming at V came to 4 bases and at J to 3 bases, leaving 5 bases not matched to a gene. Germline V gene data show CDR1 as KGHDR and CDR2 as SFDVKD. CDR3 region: CATSDTGTNYEQYF. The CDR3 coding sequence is TGTGCCACCAGTGACACCGGGACTAACTACGAGCAGTACTTC.

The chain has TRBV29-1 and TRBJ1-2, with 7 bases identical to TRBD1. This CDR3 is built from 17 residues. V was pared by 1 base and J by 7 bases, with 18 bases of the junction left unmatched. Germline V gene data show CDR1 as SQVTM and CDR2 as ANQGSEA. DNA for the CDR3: TGCAGCGTTGAAGGCGGTACAGGGGCGCCCCGGGTTGGTGGCTACACCTTC. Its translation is CSVEGGTGAPRVGGYTF.

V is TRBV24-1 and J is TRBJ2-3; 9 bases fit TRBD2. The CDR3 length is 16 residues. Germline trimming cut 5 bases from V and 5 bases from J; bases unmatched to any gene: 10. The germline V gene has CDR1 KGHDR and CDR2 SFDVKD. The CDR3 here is CATSAGLAGRGDTQYF. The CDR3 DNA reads TGTGCCACCAGTGCAGGGCTAGCGGGGAGGGGAGATACGCAGTATTTT.

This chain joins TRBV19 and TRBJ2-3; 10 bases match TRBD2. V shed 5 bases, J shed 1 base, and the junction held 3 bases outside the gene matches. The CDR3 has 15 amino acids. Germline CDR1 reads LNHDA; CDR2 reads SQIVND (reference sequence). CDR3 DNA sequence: TGTGCCAGTAGTGCCGGACTAGCGGGCACAGATACGCAGTATTTT. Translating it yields CASSAGLAGTDTQYF.

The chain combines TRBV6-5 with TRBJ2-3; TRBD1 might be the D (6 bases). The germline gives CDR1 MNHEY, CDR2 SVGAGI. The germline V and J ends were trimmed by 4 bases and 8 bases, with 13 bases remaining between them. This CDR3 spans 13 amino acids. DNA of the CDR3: TGTGCCAGCAGTTCCCAGGGGTCGGGTACGCAGTATTTT. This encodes CASSSQGSGTQYF.

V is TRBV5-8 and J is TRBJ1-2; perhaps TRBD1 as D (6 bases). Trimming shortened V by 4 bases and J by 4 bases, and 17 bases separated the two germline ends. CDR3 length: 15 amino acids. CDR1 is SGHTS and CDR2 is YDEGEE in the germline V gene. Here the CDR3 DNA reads TGTGCCAGCAGCGCCGGGAGGCAGGGGAGCTATGGCTACACCTTC. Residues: CASSAGRQGSYGYTF. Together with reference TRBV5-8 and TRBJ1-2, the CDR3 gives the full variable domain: EAGVTQSPTHLIKTRGQQATLRCSPISGHTSVYWYQQALGLGLQFLLWYDEGEERNRGNFPPRFSGRQFPNYSSELNVNALELEDSALYLCASSAGRQGSYGYTFGSGTRLTVV.

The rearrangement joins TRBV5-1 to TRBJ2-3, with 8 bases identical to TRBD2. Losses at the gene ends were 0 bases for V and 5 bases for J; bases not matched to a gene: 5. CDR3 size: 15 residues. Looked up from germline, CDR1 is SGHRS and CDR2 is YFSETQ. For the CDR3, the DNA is TGCGCCAGCAGCTTGGTCGGGGGGGCCATAGATACGCAGTATTTT. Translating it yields CASSLVGGAIDTQYF.

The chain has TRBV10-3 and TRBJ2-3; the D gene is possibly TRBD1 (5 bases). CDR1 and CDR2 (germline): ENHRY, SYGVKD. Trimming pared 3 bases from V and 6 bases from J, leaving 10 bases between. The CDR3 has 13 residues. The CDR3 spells CAISERGLDTQYF. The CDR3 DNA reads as TGTGCCATCAGTGAAAGGGGTCTGGATACGCAGTATTTT.